This record concerns one T cell receptor (beta chain) sequence. Its cognate antigen is unknown. The data belong to a study of lymphopenia after photon versus proton radiotherapy. Profiled with immunoSEQ multiplex PCR; TCRdb holds only in-frame clones, not every one. The sample shows under 30,000 clones, around four fifths of them seen only once. Regarding the study as a whole: Proton therapy kept repertoires fairly stable, unlike photons, which gained effector/memory cells. After lymphocyte nadir, photon-treated repertoires showed oligoclonal expansion, especially CD8+ Temra.

Germline values: CDR1 SGHTA, CDR2 FQGNSA. The V gene lost 3 bases and the J gene lost 0 bases, with 12 bases spanning the gap. The CDR3 consists of 17 residues. This chain joins TRBV7-2 and TRBJ2-6, with D possibly being TRBD2 (6 bases). The sequence was obtained from a man aged 35-49 years with gastric cancer. Sequenced material: peripheral blood, taken from a patient treated with photon-based radiotherapy. In DNA form, the CDR3 reads TGTGCCAGCAGCTTGACCGGCGGGGTCTCTGGGGCCAACGTCCTGACTTTC. Amino acids: CASSLTGGVSGANVLTF.